The 20 T cell receptor beta chains below come from one sample, sequenced in a study of regulatory T cells in long-lasting Graves disease. Both iRepertoire HTBI primers and Arm-PCR of CDR3 regions were used to build the TCR beta libraries. TCRdb re-derived calls from the multiplex PCR reads in MiXCR, one entry per CDR3 protein. The table records about 530,000 distinct CDR3 sequences, about 16% of them present only once. Specified time point: newly diagnosed GD, antithyroid drugs for less than 3 months. Preparation of the TCR library used RNA extracted from PBMCs. The data were also submitted as part of a second study, on T cells in Graves' hyperthyroidism and ophthalmopathy.

This specimen was peripheral blood mononuclear cells (PBMCs), taken at new diagnosis, from a patient treated with antithyroid drugs. The receptors come from a woman aged 40 to 65 with Graves disease.

Turning to this clonotype: A far bigger clonotype differs at one base, so this is likely a read error. This sequence joins TRBV11-3 and TRBJ2-3, with TRBD1 as a possible D gene (5 bases). Near its end, the DNA agrees better with TRBJ1-5, so the J call may be wrong. There are 12 residues in the CDR3. The germline gives CDR1 SGHNT, CDR2 YENEEA. CDR3 nucleotides: TGTGCCAGCAGTTCCTCCAGGGATACGCAGCATTTT. Protein: CASSSSRDTQHF.

In regard to this clonotype: This is likely a read error, given that the CDR3 carries no conserved phenylalanine or tryptophan at its end. In DNA, the CDR3 is TGTGCCACCAGCAGAGAAGAAGCAGAGGACACTGAAGCTTTCTCT. It yields the protein CATSREEAEDTEAFS. This chain uses TRBV15 with TRBJ1-1, with D unresolved. Per germline, CDR1 LNHNV and CDR2 YYDKDF (reference sequence). Trimming stripped 0 bases from V and 3 bases from J, with 11 bases between. The CDR3 sequence is 15 residues long.

This clonotype was seen only a few times. The chain combines TRBV6-5 with TRBJ1-2; D not certain. V dropped 4 bases and J dropped 6 bases, with 9 bases sitting between them. The CDR3 covers 12 residues. Germline values: CDR1 MNHEY, CDR2 SVGAGI. As DNA, the CDR3 is TGTGCCAGCAGTTCTCCCATCAATGGCTACACCTTC. Protein: CASSSPINGYTF.

A single count supports this clonotype. The chain carries TRBV7-2 and TRBJ2-1; 13 bases line up with TRBD2. Looked up from germline, CDR1 is SGHTA and CDR2 is FQGNSA. CDR3 size: 14 residues. V lost 8 bases and J lost 6; bases outside the gene matches: 4. For the CDR3, the DNA is TGTGCCAGCCGGACTAGCGGGAGTTTCAATGAGCAGTTCTTC. The encoded protein is CASRTSGSFNEQFF.

This clonotype was detected ten times or more. V is TRBV30 and J is TRBJ1-1; D uncertain. The CDR3 contains 11 residues. In germline, CDR1 is GTSNPN, CDR2 SVGIG (reference sequence). Trimming cost V 2 bases and J 11 bases, with 12 bases left between them. The DNA for the CDR3 is TGTGCCTGGAGTCGTCCTTTAGGCGCTTTCTTT. Its translation: CAWSRPLGAFF. Full variable domain (remainder filled in from reference TRBV30 and TRBJ1-1): SQTIHQWPATLVQPVGSPLSLECTVEGTSNPNLYWYRQAAGRGLQLLFYSVGIGQISSEVPQNLSASRPQDRQFILSSKKLLLSDSGFYLCAWSRPLGAFFGQGTRLTVV.

V gene TRBV20-1 combines with J gene TRBJ1-1, with 7 nucleotides matching TRBD1. V was pared by 5 bases and J by 3 bases, with 12 bases of the junction left unmatched. Germline CDR1 and CDR2: DFQATT and SNEGSKA (reference sequence). The CDR3 is 15 residues long. The DNA for the CDR3 is TGCAGTGCTCCACGACAGGGCGGATTTGACACTGAAGCTTTCTTT. It is translated as CSAPRQGGFDTEAFF.

There are a few counts of this clonotype. This chain connects TRBV20-1 to TRBJ2-4; D remains ambiguous. Germline CDR1 and CDR2: DFQATT and SNEGSKA (reference sequence). This CDR3 has 13 amino acids. With 3 bases removed from V and 2 bases from J, the gap between germline ends came to 8 bases. DNA of the CDR3: TGCAGTGCTAGTGGGCTTACCAAAAACATTCAGTACTTC. Residues: CSASGLTKNIQYF.

This clonotype was observed a few times. The J gene is TRBJ2-2, the V gene TRBV28, with D perhaps TRBD1 or TRBD2 (7 bases each). The CDR3 length is 17 residues. Per germline, CDR1 MDHEN and CDR2 SYDVKM. Trimming cost V 5 bases and J 5 bases, with 21 bases left between them. CDR3 amino acids: CASSRPGEGARTGELFF. CDR3 in DNA: TGTGCCAGCAGTCGTCCGGGGGAGGGGGCAAGGACCGGGGAGCTGTTTTTT.

In its sample, this clonotype was seen many times. V gene TRBV7-9 combines with J gene TRBJ1-2, with D hard to call. Germline CDR1 and CDR2: SEHNR and FQNEAQ (reference sequence). The CDR3 spans 15 residues. Trimming removed 2 bases from V and 8 bases from J, with 18 bases in between. The CDR3 nucleotides read TGTGCCAGCAGCTTAAAGGCGGCGTCGGATGGGGGCTACACCTTC. As protein: CASSLKAASDGGYTF.

This clonotype was recorded a few times. CDR3 bases: TGCGCCAGCAGCTCCGGACAGCGACTGAACACTGAAGCTTTCTTT. Translating it yields CASSSGQRLNTEAFF. V is TRBV5-1 and J is TRBJ1-1, with a tentative D call TRBD1 (6 bases). Between the trimmed V and J ends, which lost 3 bases and 0 bases, there was a span of 12 bases. The CDR3 totals 15 residues. Germline lookup yields CDR1 SGHRS and CDR2 YFSETQ.

With respect to this clonotype: The junction and the germline gene differ at one end; a read error may be behind it. The V call is TRBV10-3, the J call TRBJ2-2; perhaps TRBD1 as D (5 bases). CDR3 length: 16 amino acids. Germline CDR1 is ENHRY and CDR2 is SYGVKD. CDR3 nucleotide sequence: TGTGCCATCAGTGGGTCTGGGGCTCGGAACGCCGGGGAGCTGTTTTTT. Its protein is CAISGSGARNAGELFF.

This clonotype was seen many times. The chain employs TRBV12-3 or TRBV12-4 and TRBJ1-1; no clear D. The CDR3 is 14 residues long. The V end lost 5 bases, the J end lost 7 bases, and 17 bases lay between the germline ends. CDR3 DNA: TGTGCCAGCAGTCCCCCTGGCCACAGAGATGAAGCTTTCTTT. Translation: CASSPPGHRDEAFF.

As regards this clonotype: A much larger clone is a single base away; this may be a read error. The chain uses TRBV20-1 and TRBJ1-1; D remains ambiguous. The CDR3 runs 13 residues. Germline-derived CDR1 and CDR2 are DFQATT and SNEGSKA (reference sequence). As DNA, the CDR3 is TGCAGTGCTAGAGATCTAAGATGGACTGGAGCTTTCTTT. This codes for CSARDLRWTGAFF.

V usage is TRBV7-9 and J usage is TRBJ1-1, with 7 positions matching TRBD1. Germline trimming cut 1 base from V and 5 bases from J; bases unmatched to any gene: 7. The length of the CDR3 is 15 residues. In germline, CDR1 is SEHNR, CDR2 FQNEAQ (reference sequence). The CDR3 reads CASSLVKGALTEAFF. CDR3 sequence (DNA): TGTGCCAGCAGCTTAGTAAAGGGGGCGTTGACTGAAGCTTTCTTT.

This clonotype was seen many times. The genes are TRBV20-1 and TRBJ1-1; no clear D. V was cut by 1 base and J by 1 base, with 7 bases left in between. The CDR3 is 13 residues long. Germline V gene data show CDR1 as DFQATT and CDR2 as SNEGSKA (reference sequence). Here the CDR3 DNA reads TGCAGTGCTAGAGGGGAATCGAACACTGAAGCTTTCTTT. Translating gives CSARGESNTEAFF.

This clonotype has a count of ten or more. The V call is TRBV2, the J call TRBJ1-2; TRBD1 matches at 7 bases. The CDR3 runs 14 residues. CDR1 and CDR2 (germline): SNHLY, FYNNEI. V was clipped by 8 bases and J by 8 bases; unmatched bases: 14. The CDR3 DNA sequence: TGTGCCAGCCCTGAGGAGGGGGCGTGGAGAGGCTACACCTTC. Its translation is CASPEEGAWRGYTF.

This clonotype turned up a few times. The chain recombines TRBV5-5 with TRBJ1-3; unclear D gene. The V gene lost 0 bases and the J gene lost 0 bases, with 13 bases spanning the gap. Germline V gene sequence: CDR1 SGHKS, CDR2 YYEKEE (reference sequence). The CDR3 loop spans 17 amino acids. In DNA form, the CDR3 reads TGTGCCAGCAGCTTGGCCATCAGGACCGACTCTGGAAACACCATATATTTT. Encoded protein: CASSLAIRTDSGNTIYF.

As to this clonotype: Since a much larger clone is just one base distant, this may be a read error. CDR3 in DNA: TGTGCCAGCAGCCCAAGGCCTGGACAGGGGGTGAGAAACACCGTATATTTT. It is translated as CASSPRPGQGVRNTVYF. The rearrangement uses TRBV11-2 and TRBJ1-3; 10 bases are a match to TRBD1. Germline V lookup: CDR1 SGHAT, CDR2 FQNNGV. CDR3 size: 17 residues.

This chain joins TRBV5-1 and TRBJ2-5; 8 positions match TRBD1. CDR1 and CDR2 (germline): SGHRS, YFSETQ. Trimming took 4 bases from V and 5 from J; bases not matched to a gene: 10. The CDR3 contains 15 residues. CDR3: CASSRPDRAGETQYF. The CDR3 DNA sequence: TGCGCCAGCAGCCGCCCGGACAGGGCCGGGGAGACCCAGTACTTC.

This chain connects TRBV2 to TRBJ2-2, with 8 bases identical to TRBD1. CDR1 and CDR2 (germline): SNHLY, FYNNEI. The CDR3 runs to 15 residues. J gave up 6 bases and V 7 bases, and 10 bases lay outside the gene matches. CDR3 loop: CASTGQGGLAGELFF. Here the CDR3 DNA reads TGTGCCAGCACCGGACAGGGTGGGTTGGCCGGGGAGCTGTTTTTT. Together with reference TRBV2 and TRBJ2-2, the CDR3 gives the full variable domain: EPEVTQTPSHQVTQMGQEVILRCVPISNHLYFYWYRQILGQKVEFLVSFYNNEISEKSEIFDDQFSVERPDGSNFTLKIRSTKLEDSAMYFCASTGQGGLAGELFFGEGSRLTVL.